These 3 T cell receptor beta chains share one sample of origin, sequenced in a study of early T cells in non-severe SARS-CoV-2 infection. MiXCR, run by TCRdb on the 5' RACE reads, gives a single entry per CDR3 protein. Of roughly 70,000 distinct CDR3 sequences listed, over 10% are singletons. The specimen sequenced was whole blood. The receptors stem from an adult who was a healthcare worker with PCR-confirmed SARS-CoV-2 infection or an uninfected control (not recorded which).

V and J are TRBV20-1 and TRBJ1-4, with D unclear. Germline V gene lookup returns CDR1 DFQATT and CDR2 SNEGSKA (reference sequence). This CDR3 has 14 amino acids. Trimming took off 2 bases at V and 8 bases at J, with 15 bases between the two ends. In nucleotides, the CDR3 is TGCAGTGCTAGACCGGGTCTAGAGTACGAAAAACTGTTTTTT. Protein sequence: CSARPGLEYEKLFF.

This clonotype was observed at least ten times. The chain links TRBV19 to TRBJ2-1; the D gene is possibly TRBD2 (6 bases). Looked up from germline, CDR1 is LNHDA and CDR2 is SQIVND (reference sequence). Trimming shortened V by 3 bases and J by 3 bases, and 12 bases separated the two germline ends. The CDR3 has 15 residues. CDR3 sequence: CASSIGPGSYNEQFF. The CDR3 bases are TGTGCCAGTAGTATTGGCCCCGGGAGCTACAATGAGCAGTTCTTC.

This clonotype was seen a handful of times. This rearrangement joins TRBV27 to TRBJ2-7; unclear D gene. Looked up from germline, CDR1 is MNHEY and CDR2 is SMNVEV (reference sequence). The germline V and J ends were trimmed by 3 bases and 2 bases, with 8 bases remaining between them. This CDR3 is 13 amino acids long. The CDR3 region has the DNA TGTGCCAGCAGTTTGACGGGCCCCTACGAGCAGTACTTC. As protein: CASSLTGPYEQYF.